This entry describes one T cell receptor beta chain. This clone occurred a few times. Its antigen specificity is not known. No per-base quality is available; no much larger clone lies one base away. The data originate from a study of cytomegalovirus exposure and HLA in healthy donors (dated by TCRdb to the late 2010s). For the wider study: According to an earlier analysis of 587 of the donors, about 179 million T cells yielded 90 million to 130 million unique TCR beta sequences and about 300 Gb of sequence data. An early release that covered some 640 HLA-typed donors contained approximately 320 gigabases of sequencing data and 80 million or so unique TCR sequences. Among the approximately 400 genotyped donors, 75% to 90% belonged to the genetic ancestry cluster associated with self-reported Caucasian donors. The aim of the study was to test whether cataloging public T cell receptors could identify signatures of past pathogen exposure. The T cell repertoires of 666 subjects were profiled by immunosequencing and related to cytomegalovirus serostatus. Along with the approximately 600-subject first cohort, a separate validation cohort of more than 90 different subjects was used. High-throughput TCR immunosequencing, statistical association of individual TCRs with disease status, and machine learning were combined to predict cytomegalovirus infection status. A later analysis re-analyzed previously published TCR beta repertoires from 500 to 700 donors and added high-resolution HLA genotyping to study TCR occurrence patterns. In the later analysis, no new phenotypic data were used to find candidate immune exposures; instead, reliance was placed on TCR beta sequences and their occurrence across donors. An earlier analysis of 450 to 750 of the donors used high-throughput TCR beta sequencing to judge whether each TCR beta V gene segment behaved as functional or pseudogenic. Alongside the repertoire data, information on donor age, sex, ethnicity and CMV serostatus was compiled. In a later genetic analysis, genome-wide SNP genotypes for about 60% of the 666 donors were used, and that subset was treated as a discovery cohort. All discovery cohort repertoires had been generated on a single sequencing platform. HLA typing covered class I and class II loci at four-digit resolution. Typing coverage varied by locus: about 629-630 donors for A, B, C, DRB1 and DQB1; roughly 520 for DQA1; approximately 570 for DPA1; some 470 for DPB1. About 5 DR-DQ haplotypes were handled as single units for association and clustering, since linkage in the cohort was strong. On average, around 240,000 unique TCR beta nucleotide sequences were sequenced per donor among some 430 genotyped donors of the cohort, with roughly 18% of those sequences being non-productive.

Library generation was performed with the immunoSEQ multiplex PCR assay. For the multiplex PCR, a mixture combining 60 forward primers for TCR Vbeta segments and 13 reverse primers for TCR Jbeta segments was used. The CDR3 region of rearranged TCR beta genes was amplified from genomic DNA by a multiplex PCR assay. The amplified TCR beta libraries were sequenced on the Illumina HiSeq System as 87-base-pair reads. The authors processed their data as follows. Across the 600 to 700 repertoires, a later analysis counted tens of millions of unique TCR beta chains, around 11 million of which were shared by at least two donors. Raw reads were error-corrected and collapsed into unique sequences with a nearest-neighbor algorithm that merged closely related sequences to remove PCR and sequencing errors. To assign V, D and J gene segments, CDR3 sequences were aligned to IMGT reference sequences. For a sequence to be retained, a match of at least six nucleotides was required to both a V gene segment and a J gene segment. A rearrangement was called productive if the CDR3 had no stop codons and remained in frame with V and J, and every other rearrangement was called non-productive. CDR3 was defined by IMGT convention, running from the second conserved V-encoded cysteine to the conserved J-encoded phenylalanine. In an earlier analysis of 500 to 650 of the donors, sequences lacking an unambiguous match to a single V gene segment were excluded. An earlier analysis of fewer than 750 of the donors called V segments functional above 56.7% productive rearrangements and segregating when the between-donor standard deviation exceeded 5%. A statistical classification framework was built for diagnosing cytomegalovirus status from the catalog of TCR beta chain sequences. V and J gene assignment, in a later analysis, came from comparing TCR nucleotide sequences with IMGT/GENE-DB human TR gene sequences. The TCRdist pipeline was used in a later analysis to assign CDR3 sequences and most-parsimonious VDJ recombination scenarios. In a later analysis, each TCR beta chain was defined by its CDR3 amino acid sequence together with its V-gene family, and reads without a unique V-gene family were excluded. A later analysis removed roughly 590 highly shared, low-generation-probability nucleotide sequences to deal with suspected cross-contamination and a sequencing artifact. In a later analysis, a clonal expansion index for each public chain was calculated from normalized within-repertoire ranks of inferred template counts. Generation probabilities in a later analysis came from a VDJ recombination model fitted to out-of-frame rearrangements, and those results were checked against IGoR. A later analysis scored TCR-TCR, TCR-HLA and TCR-CMV co-occurrence with hypergeometric tests, applying a repertoire-size bias correction to TCR pairs. A later analysis estimated false discovery rates by permuting HLA or CMV assignments 20 times. In a later analysis, co-occurring TCRs were grouped using DBSCAN, and TCRdist sequence similarity was added for clustering within HLA-allele-positive subsets. For co-occurrence clustering, repertoires with fewer than 30,000 or more than 120,000 public chains were excluded, along with roughly 5 repertoires with anomalous nucleotide sharing. TCRdb stores this immuneACCESS table with in-frame sequences only. Part of the clones is absent; in the studies checked, under half of the shortfall reflects unresolved V genes, and no reason is known for the rest. Clonal size and the V and J genes are those of that table, whereas D and trimming came from the DNA. Across this sample there are over 70,000 clones, with approximately 68% seen only once. The ten largest clones capture 20% to 25% of the sample.

Study-level results and caveats: V-gene and J-gene trimming of TCR beta chains was associated with a missense DCLRE1C variant in a later genetic analysis, and the association was replicated in an independent cohort. A later analysis found that TCR association rates varied across HLA loci, with DRB1 alleles showing the most associated TCRs and HLA-C alleles the fewest. In a later analysis, about 17,000 TCR beta sequences were associated with specific HLA alleles at a false discovery rate of 0.05. In vitro tests confirmed that a few of the cytomegalovirus-associated TCR beta chains recognize cytomegalovirus antigens. HLA typing was unavailable for some donors at each locus, so association tests used only the typed subset. In an earlier analysis of about 600 of the donors, most TCR beta V segments appeared in productive rearrangements about 90% or about 30% of the time, broadly matching IMGT annotations. A further reported finding was that TCR beta sequences accurately predicted the HLA-A and HLA-B alleles for most subjects in the first cohort. While some public TCRs were present in many individuals, most TCR sequences turned up only very rarely across donors. Some IMGT-functional V segments, including TRBV6-2 and TRBV6-3, could not be distinguished by the 87-base-pair reads and were therefore excluded. Because counts were too low, 15 to 20 rarely observed V segments, including chromosome 9 orphons, were excluded from the earlier analysis of 500 to 700 of the donors. Most CMV-associated TCR beta chains appeared to be HLA-restricted in a later analysis, and the HLA associations seemed to be driven largely by CMV exposure. According to a later genetic analysis, donors in an Asian-associated ancestry cluster had fewer N-insertions in productive TCRs than the approximately 650-donor mean. Cytomegalovirus status was reported to be diagnosed by the classifier with high specificity and sensitivity in both the original and validation cohorts. A cluster of highly shared sequence variants was judged likely to represent a technical artifact of the sequencing pipeline. A later analysis reported that several top co-occurrence clusters appeared linked to parvovirus B19, influenza, CMV and Epstein-Barr virus. When HLA alleles, especially DR and DQ, strongly co-occurred, attributing TCR associations to individual alleles was difficult. CMV serostatus was the only immune exposure information available for the cohort. Presence/absence analyses assumed roughly uniform sequencing depth across donors, an assumption that may not hold. In this cohort, only TCR beta chains were sequenced, and detectable features were limited by the absence of alpha or paired-chain data. A later analysis found that HLA-associated TCR beta chains were more clonally expanded and had lower generation probabilities than equally common non-associated chains. The authors suggested that the approach could potentially be generalized to other disease states and immunological phenotypes. A total of 164 TCR beta chains were listed by the study as associated with cytomegalovirus. Correlated functional status among segregating V segments might be attributable to linkage disequilibrium, but an unknown experimental factor could not be ruled out.

V drops 4 bases and J drops 3 bases, leaving 10 bases in between. In the germline V gene, CDR1 corresponds to SQVTM and CDR2 to ANQGSEA. The CDR3 measures 12 amino acids from cysteine to phenylalanine. Kept here is only the CDR3 DNA, which spans 36 bases and is read in frame from base 1. The cohort was made up of about 670 healthy bone marrow donors. At the time of sampling, all cohort members were nominally healthy, though unrecorded immune exposures were likely present. The donor was CMV seropositive and belonged to the group of more than 250 seropositive cohort members. A peripheral blood sample was collected from each donor, and TCR beta sequencing was performed on peripheral blood mononuclear cells. Genomic DNA extraction from the blood cell samples was performed with the Qiagen DNeasy Blood Extraction Kit.

The clonotype originates from a woman in her forties or fifties in good health and CMV-seropositive. Input material: PBMCs. The sequence joins TRBV29-1 to TRBJ2-7; the D gene identity is not certain. The DNA sequence is TGCAGCGTTGTAATGGAGAACTACGAGCAGTACTTC. It encodes CSVVMENYEQYF.